A single sample gave rise to the 30 T cell receptor beta chains below, sequenced in a study of OX40 agonist ivuxolimab in advanced cancers. The data were produced by immunoSEQ multiplex PCR, yet TCRdb's version contains in-frame clones alone and is incomplete. Found here are around 62,000 clones, over 75% of them singletons; the top ten hold around 0.29%. The sequencing here drew on CD4+ or CD8+ T cells sorted from blood, taken in a trial of the OX40 agonist ivuxolimab. The origin of the receptors is an adult with an advanced solid tumor such as melanoma, head and neck, liver or kidney cancer.

The DNA of the CDR3 is TGCGCCAGCACCCCAGGGACAGGGACGACTGTAGCCAAAAACATTCAGTACTTC. This translates into CASTPGTGTTVAKNIQYF. J is TRBJ2-4 and V is TRBV10-1; TRBD1 matches 9 bases. Trimming took 7 bases from V and 0 from J; bases not matched to a gene: 13. Germline CDR1 and CDR2: WNHNN and SYGVQD (reference sequence). CDR3 length: 18 residues.

CDR3 amino acids: CASNRPGVTGYGYTF. DNA for the CDR3: TGTGCCAGCAATCGTCCGGGGGTAACGGGCTATGGCTACACCTTC. The rearrangement uses TRBV6-1 and TRBJ1-2; D possibly corresponds to TRBD1 (5 bases). The V and J ends lost 7 bases and 4 bases respectively, with 19 bases between them. The CDR3 loop spans 15 amino acids. Germline V gene sequence: CDR1 MNHNS, CDR2 SASEGT.

This clone came up once. The V gene is TRBV7-9, the J gene TRBJ1-1, with no clear D. Germline CDR1 and CDR2: SEHNR and FQNEAQ (reference sequence). The CDR3 is 14 residues long. V lost 1 base, J lost 1 base, and 7 bases lay in between. The CDR3 DNA is TGTGCCAGCAGCTTAGAGGCAGGGAACACTGAAGCTTTCTTT. Its protein is CASSLEAGNTEAFF.

This sequence joins TRBV6-5 and TRBJ1-2; D is perhaps TRBD1 (6 bases). The CDR3 length is 13 residues. The V gene's germline CDR1 is MNHEY and CDR2 SVGAGI. With 2 bases removed from V and 4 bases from J, the gap between germline ends came to 8 bases. The chain's CDR3 is CASSYQGSYGYTF. The CDR3 DNA reads TGTGCCAGCAGTTACCAGGGGAGCTATGGCTACACCTTC.

The V gene is TRBV11-2, the J gene TRBJ2-3, with D possibly matching TRBD1 (5 bases). The CDR3 is made up of 15 amino acids. Trimming took off 1 base at V and 1 base at J, with 9 bases between the two ends. Germline V gene data show CDR1 as SGHAT and CDR2 as FQNNGV. CDR3 sequence reads: CASSLGVRGTDTQYF. DNA of the CDR3: TGTGCCAGCAGCTTAGGAGTCAGGGGCACAGATACGCAGTATTTT.

The chain is built from TRBV5-6 and TRBJ2-7; 12 bases are a match to TRBD2. The germline V gene encodes CDR1 SGHDT and CDR2 YYEEEE. The CDR3 totals 17 residues. V dropped 5 bases and J dropped 6; count of bases not matched to a gene: 15. The CDR3 spells CASRLTGRGLAGTEQYF. The CDR3 bases are TGTGCCAGCAGATTGACGGGGCGGGGACTAGCGGGTACCGAGCAGTACTTC.

The genes are TRBV14 and TRBJ2-7; D possibly matches TRBD1 or TRBD2 (5 bases each). Germline CDR1 is SGHDN and CDR2 is FVKESK. The CDR3 contains 13 residues. Trimming shortened V by 6 bases and J by 5 bases, and 14 bases separated the two germline ends. This CDR3 is CASSRGLADEQYF. CDR3 coding DNA: TGTGCCAGCAGTCGGGGCCTGGCCGACGAGCAGTACTTC.

V and J are TRBV6-4 and TRBJ1-2; D is possibly TRBD1 (6 bases). Germline V gene data show CDR1 as MRHNA and CDR2 as SNTAGT. CDR3 length: 18 residues. V lost 0 bases, J lost 8 bases, and 25 bases lay in between. The CDR3 sequence: CASSDSRGWEGPVRGYTF. CDR3 DNA sequence: TGTGCCAGCAGTGACTCGAGGGGGTGGGAGGGCCCGGTTAGGGGCTACACCTTC.

The J gene is TRBJ2-7, the V gene TRBV27; no firm D call. This CDR3 is built from 13 residues. CDR1 is MNHEY, CDR2 SMNVEV, per germline (reference sequence). The V and J ends lost 4 bases and 0 bases respectively, with 7 bases between them. The DNA of the CDR3 is TGTGCCAGCAGTTCCCCCCCCTCCTACGAGCAGTACTTC. Translating it yields CASSSPPSYEQYF.

This clone was seen a few times. The chain joins TRBV5-1 to TRBJ1-1, with TRBD1 identical over 7 bases. The CDR3 totals 14 residues. Germline V gives CDR1 SGHRS, CDR2 YFSETQ. V shed 2 bases and J 9 bases; nucleotides not matched to a gene: 10. The DNA of the CDR3 is TGCGCCAGCAGCTTCTCAGGGGAGGGGGCCCAAGCTTTCTTT. It translates to CASSFSGEGAQAFF.

The chain couples TRBV28 to TRBJ2-1; TRBD2 agrees at 13 bases. The V gene end was trimmed by 2 bases and the J gene end by 4 bases; junction bases not matched to a gene: 2. The length of the CDR3 is 16 residues. The germline V gene encodes CDR1 MDHEN and CDR2 SYDVKM. Here the CDR3 reads CASSLMGLAGYNEQFF. CDR3 in DNA: TGTGCCAGCAGTTTAATGGGACTAGCGGGATACAATGAGCAGTTCTTC.

V usage is TRBV11-2 and J usage is TRBJ2-7; the D is unclear. CDR3 size: 13 residues. Germline CDR1 is SGHAT and CDR2 is FQNNGV. V lost 6 bases to trimming and J lost 5 bases, with 14 bases between them. Written as DNA, the CDR3 is TGTGCCAGCAGGATTTTGGCGTTCGACGAGCAGTACTTC. Its translation is CASRILAFDEQYF.

This chain connects TRBV14 to TRBJ2-3; D may be TRBD1 (6 bases). V was clipped by 4 bases and J by 1 base, with 15 bases between them. Germline V CDR1 and CDR2: SGHDN, FVKESK. The CDR3 loop spans 16 amino acids. CDR3 residues: CASSPKQGVGTDTQYF. CDR3 nucleotides: TGTGCCAGCAGCCCTAAACAGGGTGTGGGCACAGATACGCAGTATTTT. Complete variable domain (other parts from reference TRBV14 and TRBJ2-3): EAGVTQFPSHSVIEKGQTVTLRCDPISGHDNLYWYRRVMGKEIKFLLHFVKESKQDESGMPNNRFLAERTGGTYSTLKVQPAELEDSGVYFCASSPKQGVGTDTQYFGPGTRLTVL.

Regarding this clone: The final CDR3 position lacks the conserved phenylalanine or tryptophan, pointing to a likely read error. The V and J genes are TRBV9 and TRBJ1-2, with D perhaps TRBD1 (6 bases). Germline V CDR1 and CDR2: SGDLS, YYNGEE. The CDR3 is 15 residues long. V was clipped by 4 bases and J by 6 bases, with 19 bases between them. CDR3 nucleotides: TGTGCCAGCAGCCCAGGGGTGGGGGCCCAACATGGCTACACCCTC. It yields the protein CASSPGVGAQHGYTL.

V gene TRBV15 combines with J gene TRBJ2-7; 8 bases are shared with TRBD1. Germline V gene data show CDR1 as LNHNV and CDR2 as YYDKDF (reference sequence). The CDR3 is 14 residues long. V lost 8 bases to trimming and J lost 1 base; unmatched junction nucleotides: 7. CDR3: CATGRDRLSYEQYF. In DNA form, the CDR3 reads TGTGCCACCGGTAGGGACAGGCTTTCCTACGAGCAGTACTTC.

The chain is built from TRBV5-4 and TRBJ2-5; D call uncertain. Trimming took 2 bases from V and 5 from J, leaving 13 bases between them. The CDR3 sequence is 14 residues long. Germline V lookup: CDR1 SGHNT, CDR2 YYREEE (reference sequence). CDR3 in amino acids: CASSFGTRPETQYF. CDR3 DNA sequence: TGTGCCAGCAGCTTCGGAACCCGGCCGGAGACCCAGTACTTC.

CDR3 nucleotide sequence: TGTGCCAGCTCACCATGGACAGGGGCCACAGATACGCAGTATTTT. Translating gives CASSPWTGATDTQYF. The chain joins TRBV18 to TRBJ2-3; 9 bases are shared with TRBD1. Trimming at V came to 2 bases and at J to 2 bases, leaving 2 bases not matched to a gene. The CDR3 has 15 residues. Germline CDR1 is KGHSH and CDR2 is LQKENI.

The chain combines TRBV19 with TRBJ2-1; 7 nucleotides line up with TRBD2. The CDR3 contains 14 residues. Per the germline V gene, CDR1 is LNHDA and CDR2 is SQIVND (reference sequence). V dropped 7 bases and J dropped 0; count of bases not matched to a gene: 3. The CDR3 is CASTSGSSYNEQFF. CDR3 coding DNA: TGTGCCAGTACTAGCGGCAGCTCCTACAATGAGCAGTTCTTC.

The rearrangement uses TRBV29-1 and TRBJ2-1; 11 bases agree with TRBD2. In germline, CDR1 is SQVTM, CDR2 ANQGSEA. This CDR3 is 16 amino acids long. Germline trimming cut 7 bases from V and 3 bases from J; bases unmatched to any gene: 11. The CDR3 DNA sequence: TGCAGCGCCCGGCCGATAACTAGCGGGAGCTACAATGAGCAGTTCTTC. It specifies CSARPITSGSYNEQFF.

The V call is TRBV5-1, the J call TRBJ2-7, with TRBD1 as a possible D gene (6 bases). Deletions cut 4 bases from V and 5 bases from J, with 10 bases between. CDR3 size: 12 residues. The germline CDR1 and CDR2 sequences are SGHRS and YFSETQ. CDR3 amino acids: CASSPDSDEQYF. The CDR3 DNA reads TGCGCCAGCAGCCCGGACAGTGACGAGCAGTACTTC.

V usage is TRBV7-9 and J usage is TRBJ2-5; D call uncertain. Per germline, CDR1 SEHNR and CDR2 FQNEAQ (reference sequence). The CDR3 is made up of 12 amino acids. Between the trimmed V and J ends, which lost 5 bases and 9 bases, there was a span of 13 bases. The CDR3 nucleotides are TGTGCCAGCAGCCCCCCGTCGGCGGCCCAGTACTTC. Encoded protein: CASSPPSAAQYF.

V and J are TRBV25-1 and TRBJ1-1, with a tentative D call TRBD1 (5 bases). The germline V gene encodes CDR1 MGHDK and CDR2 SYGVNS. The CDR3 contains 17 residues. Trimming took 6 bases from V and 7 from J, leaving 27 bases between them. The DNA of the CDR3 is TGTGCCAGCAGAGCCACGGAAGGGCAGCAGGGCCGCGTTGAAGCTTTCTTT. Translating gives CASRATEGQQGRVEAFF.

This chain connects TRBV19 to TRBJ1-4, with no clear D. Trimming removed 6 bases at V and 4 bases at J, with 12 bases between. CDR1 is LNHDA and CDR2 is SQIVND in the germline V gene (reference sequence). The length of the CDR3 is 14 residues. DNA for the CDR3: TGTGCCAGTAGCACAAGCGGGCTTAATGAAAAACTGTTTTTT. Protein: CASSTSGLNEKLFF.

The V and J genes are TRBV27 and TRBJ1-4; D gene unclear. The germline V and J ends were trimmed by 4 bases and 8 bases, with 11 bases remaining between them. In germline, CDR1 is MNHEY, CDR2 SMNVEV (reference sequence). This CDR3 is built from 13 residues. The CDR3 here is CASSSATPEKLFF. The CDR3 DNA sequence: TGTGCCAGCAGTTCAGCGACCCCCGAAAAACTGTTTTTT.

This clone came up a few times. The chain joins TRBV11-2 to TRBJ2-7; D gene ambiguous. CDR1 and CDR2 (germline): SGHAT, FQNNGV. The CDR3 runs 14 residues. Between the trimmed V and J ends, which lost 4 bases and 0 bases, there was a span of 10 bases. CDR3 coding DNA: TGTGCCAGCAGCTACGACCCGAGCTCCTACGAGCAGTACTTC. As protein: CASSYDPSSYEQYF.

The genes are TRBV28 and TRBJ1-1; D may be TRBD1 (5 bases). V lost 2 bases and J lost 2, with 9 bases in between. The CDR3 length is 14 residues. CDR1 and CDR2 from the germline V gene are MDHEN and SYDVKM. The DNA for the CDR3 is TGTGCCAGCAGTTTACCCAGGGCCAACACTGAAGCTTTCTTT. Residues: CASSLPRANTEAFF.

J is TRBJ2-2 and V is TRBV2; D may be TRBD2 (6 bases). The length of the CDR3 is 14 residues. Trimming took off 7 bases at V and 2 bases at J, with 11 bases between the two ends. Germline V lookup: CDR1 SNHLY, CDR2 FYNNEI. CDR3 nucleotide sequence: TGTGCCAGCATGTACGGGGGTAACACCGGGGAGCTGTTTTTT. Protein product: CASMYGGNTGELFF.

The chain couples TRBV7-2 to TRBJ1-1, with 7 bases matching TRBD1. CDR3 length: 16 residues. V was clipped by 5 bases and J by 3 bases; unmatched bases: 12. Germline CDR1 is SGHTA and CDR2 is FQGNSA. CDR3 sequence: CASSQRGLDRYTEAFF. CDR3 bases: TGTGCCAGCAGCCAAAGGGGTCTGGACAGGTACACTGAAGCTTTCTTT.

The V and J genes are TRBV29-1 and TRBJ1-1; D uncertain. The CDR3 is 13 residues long. The V gene lost 8 bases and the J gene lost 0 bases, with 13 bases spanning the gap. From germline, CDR1 is SQVTM and CDR2 ANQGSEA. In nucleotides, the CDR3 is TGCAGCTCCCTCCCTAATATGAACACTGAAGCTTTCTTT. Its protein is CSSLPNMNTEAFF.

V is TRBV6-1 and J is TRBJ1-1; TRBD1 aligns across 7 bases. This CDR3 comprises 15 residues. The V gene end was trimmed by 6 bases and the J gene end by 5 bases; junction bases not matched to a gene: 12. Germline-derived CDR1 and CDR2 are MNHNS and SASEGT. In DNA, the CDR3 is TGTGCCAGCAGAGGATTAGACAGGGCCGGTACTGAAGCTTTCTTT. Protein product: CASRGLDRAGTEAFF.